This TCR beta chain came from a study of identical twins. The CDR3 extends over 14 amino acids. V was pared by 4 bases and J by 5 bases, with 4 bases of the junction left unmatched. Germline CDR1 reads MGHRA; CDR2 reads YSYEKL. MiXCR was run by TCRdb on the 5' RACE reads, yielding one entry per CDR3 protein. The sample lists some 500,000 distinct CDR3 sequences; 14% were seen once. This clonotype was picked up many times. Its specificity is not known. Findings of the study overall: Twin pairs had excess sharing that was weaker in beta out-of-frame sequences. Partly confounded zero-insertion analyses could result from invariant MAIT and iNKT cells.

These records were also assigned to another study, of yellow fever vaccine responses in identical twins.

This TCR derives from a woman aged 18-29 years in good health. The V call is TRBV4-1, the J call TRBJ2-3; 9 bases map to TRBD1. The sequencing input was CD4+ T cells sorted from blood. CDR3 coding DNA: TGCGCCAGCAGCCCCCGGACAGGGGTAGATACGCAGTATTTT. It is translated as CASSPRTGVDTQYF.